The rows below give T cell receptor beta chains drawn from one sample of a study of T cell responses to AZD1222 COVID-19 vaccine. Profiled with immunoSEQ multiplex PCR; TCRdb holds only in-frame clones, not every one. This sample has around 120,000 clones, with approximately 86% found just once. This material consisted of peripheral blood, taken 28 days after the second AZD1222 dose. These TCRs come from an adult who received the AZD1222 COVID-19 vaccine. The conserved cysteine and the conserved F or W are not part of the CDR3 here.

v_gene: TRBV2; j_gene: TRBJ2-3; CDR3aa: AGNELGMSTDTQY
v_gene: TRBV6-2/TRBV6-3; j_gene: TRBJ2-5; CDR3aa: ASSYGQALETQY
v_gene: TRBV18; j_gene: TRBJ1-6; CDR3aa: ASSPGTTPPGGSYNSPLH
v_gene: TRBV19; j_gene: TRBJ2-1; CDR3aa: ASRGTGGGEQF
v_gene: TRBV6-2/TRBV6-3; j_gene: TRBJ1-1; CDR3aa: ASSFQKNTEAF
v_gene: TRBV24-1; j_gene: TRBJ1-1; CDR3aa: ATSDSSGENTEAF
v_gene: TRBV28; j_gene: TRBJ1-1; CDR3aa: ASSLGDSRNTEAF
v_gene: TRBV4-3; j_gene: TRBJ2-7; CDR3aa: ASSHGQGETYEQY
v_gene: TRBV3-1/TRBV3-2; j_gene: TRBJ2-7; CDR3aa: ASSQDPRGWEQY
v_gene: TRBV13; j_gene: TRBJ1-5; CDR3aa: ASSLGHHRGGSNQPQH
v_gene: TRBV6-5; j_gene: TRBJ2-2; CDR3aa: ASSRQVNTGELF
v_gene: TRBV7-9; j_gene: TRBJ2-1; CDR3aa: ASSPRTVGLKQF
v_gene: TRBV28; j_gene: TRBJ1-5; CDR3aa: ASSFSGAGGNQPQH
v_gene: TRBV27; j_gene: TRBJ1-3; CDR3aa: ASSLNRSGNTIY
v_gene: TRBV3-1/TRBV3-2; j_gene: TRBJ2-3; CDR3aa: ASSLRDREDTQY
v_gene: TRBV6-2/TRBV6-3; j_gene: TRBJ2-7; CDR3aa: ASSFAYEQY
v_gene: TRBV5-6; j_gene: TRBJ2-6; CDR3aa: ASSLAVVPGANVLT
v_gene: TRBV7-3; j_gene: TRBJ2-1; CDR3aa: ASSLTAIGSREPYNEQF
v_gene: TRBV2; j_gene: TRBJ2-4; CDR3aa: ASKRAGDKNIQY
v_gene: TRBV5-5; j_gene: TRBJ1-3; CDR3aa: ASSFWNTHSGNTIY
v_gene: TRBV7-2; j_gene: TRBJ2-4; CDR3aa: ASSLGSSRPQNIQY
v_gene: TRBV9; j_gene: TRBJ2-2; CDR3aa: ASTPAGYTGELF
v_gene: TRBV9; j_gene: TRBJ1-6; CDR3aa: ASSPGAGQLYNSPLH
v_gene: TRBV2; j_gene: TRBJ1-6; CDR3aa: ASSYTGTGDNSPLH
v_gene: TRBV9; j_gene: TRBJ2-1; CDR3aa: ASSVRDLPAIAYNEQF
v_gene: TRBV18; j_gene: TRBJ1-4; CDR3aa: ASSPGSSTNEKLF
v_gene: TRBV10-2; j_gene: TRBJ1-1; CDR3aa: ASSDQFGTGGTEAF
v_gene: TRBV6-5; j_gene: TRBJ2-7; CDR3aa: ASTAGGAYEQY
v_gene: TRBV7-2; j_gene: TRBJ1-2; CDR3aa: ASSLASPGSRYGYT
v_gene: TRBV6-5; j_gene: TRBJ2-3; CDR3aa: ASKLGQAPGDTQY
v_gene: TRBV5-1; j_gene: TRBJ2-7; CDR3aa: ASSLSGLTYEQY
v_gene: TRBV19; j_gene: TRBJ2-2; CDR3aa: ASSIWDTGELF
v_gene: TRBV3-1/TRBV3-2; j_gene: TRBJ1-1; CDR3aa: ASSQGVYNTEAF
v_gene: TRBV4-2; j_gene: TRBJ1-2; CDR3aa: ASSQDAEIYGYT
v_gene: TRBV5-5; j_gene: TRBJ2-2; CDR3aa: ASSHNHRGGTGELF
v_gene: TRBV27; j_gene: TRBJ2-3; CDR3aa: ASSTDGTDTQY
v_gene: TRBV6-5; j_gene: TRBJ1-1; CDR3aa: ASSYDRVADTEAF
v_gene: TRBV4-1; j_gene: TRBJ1-5; CDR3aa: ASSQGPRGKGDQPQH
v_gene: TRBV14; j_gene: TRBJ2-3; CDR3aa: ASSQDIGTDTQY
v_gene: TRBV18; j_gene: TRBJ1-2; CDR3aa: ASSPLEGDYGYT
v_gene: TRBV6-5; j_gene: TRBJ2-7; CDR3aa: ASSEEGQGYYEQY
v_gene: TRBV7-9; j_gene: TRBJ2-7; CDR3aa: ASSLSGVAYEQY
v_gene: TRBV7-2; j_gene: TRBJ2-3; CDR3aa: ASSLVDTQY
v_gene: TRBV27; j_gene: TRBJ1-5; CDR3aa: ASSSSQGGQPQH
v_gene: TRBV30; j_gene: TRBJ2-2; CDR3aa: AWRGGVTGELF
v_gene: TRBV12-3/TRBV12-4; j_gene: TRBJ1-5; CDR3aa: ASSLQGGQPQH
v_gene: TRBV7-6; j_gene: TRBJ2-7; CDR3aa: ASSLGSTGEQY
v_gene: TRBV6-5; j_gene: TRBJ1-1; CDR3aa: ASSRNRAGTEAF
v_gene: TRBV18; j_gene: TRBJ1-4; CDR3aa: ASSSDRSNEKLF
v_gene: TRBV7-9; j_gene: TRBJ2-1; CDR3aa: ASSPSGLAGVGAEQF
v_gene: TRBV7-9; j_gene: TRBJ2-7; CDR3aa: ASTTQPGLLYEQY
v_gene: TRBV10-3; j_gene: TRBJ1-2; CDR3aa: AISESPGTGSLGYT
v_gene: TRBV15; j_gene: TRBJ1-5; CDR3aa: ATSRARYAGQPQH